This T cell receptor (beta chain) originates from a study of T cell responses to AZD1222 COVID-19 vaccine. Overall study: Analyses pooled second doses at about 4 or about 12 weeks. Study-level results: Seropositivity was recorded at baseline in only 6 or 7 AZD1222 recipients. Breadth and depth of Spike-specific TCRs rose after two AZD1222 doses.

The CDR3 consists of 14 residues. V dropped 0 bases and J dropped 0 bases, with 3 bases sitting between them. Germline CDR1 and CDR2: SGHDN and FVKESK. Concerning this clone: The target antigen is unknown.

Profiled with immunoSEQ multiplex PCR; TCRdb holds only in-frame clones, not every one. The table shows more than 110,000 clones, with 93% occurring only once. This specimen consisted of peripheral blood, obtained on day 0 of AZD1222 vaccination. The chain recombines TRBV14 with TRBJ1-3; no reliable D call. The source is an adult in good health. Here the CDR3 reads CASSQDSSGNTIYF. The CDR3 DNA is TGTGCCAGCAGCCAAGATTCCTCTGGAAACACCATATATTTT.